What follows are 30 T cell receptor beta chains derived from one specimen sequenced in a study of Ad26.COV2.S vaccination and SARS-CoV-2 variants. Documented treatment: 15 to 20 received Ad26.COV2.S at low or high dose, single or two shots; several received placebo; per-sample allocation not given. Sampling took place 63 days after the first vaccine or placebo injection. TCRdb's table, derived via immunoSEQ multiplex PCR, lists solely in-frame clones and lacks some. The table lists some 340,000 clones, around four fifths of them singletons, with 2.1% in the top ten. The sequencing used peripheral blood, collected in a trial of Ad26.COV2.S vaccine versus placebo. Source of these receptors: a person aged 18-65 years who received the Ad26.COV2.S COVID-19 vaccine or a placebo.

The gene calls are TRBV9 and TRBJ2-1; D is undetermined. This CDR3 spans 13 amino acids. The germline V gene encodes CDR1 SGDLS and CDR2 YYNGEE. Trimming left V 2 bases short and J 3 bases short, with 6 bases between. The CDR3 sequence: CASSVGFYNEQFF. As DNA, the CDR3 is TGTGCCAGCAGCGTCGGATTCTACAATGAGCAGTTCTTC.

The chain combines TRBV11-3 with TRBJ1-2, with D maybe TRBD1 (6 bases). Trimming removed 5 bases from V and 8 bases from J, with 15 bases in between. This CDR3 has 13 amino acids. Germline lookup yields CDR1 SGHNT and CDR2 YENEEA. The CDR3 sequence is CASSQGRTIGYTF. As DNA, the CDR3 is TGTGCCAGCAGCCAGGGGCGGACTATCGGCTACACCTTC.

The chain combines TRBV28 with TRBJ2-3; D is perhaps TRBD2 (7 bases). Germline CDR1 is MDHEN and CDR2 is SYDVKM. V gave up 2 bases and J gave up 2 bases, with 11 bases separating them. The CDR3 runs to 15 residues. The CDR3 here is CASSLTGGLTDTQYF. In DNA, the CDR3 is TGTGCCAGCAGTTTAACGGGGGGCCTCACAGATACGCAGTATTTT. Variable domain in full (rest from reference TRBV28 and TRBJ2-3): DVKVTQSSRYLVKRTGEKVFLECVQDMDHENMFWYRQDPGLGLRLIYFSYDVKMKEKGDIPEGYSVSREKKERFSLILESASTNQTSMYLCASSLTGGLTDTQYFGPGTRLTVL.

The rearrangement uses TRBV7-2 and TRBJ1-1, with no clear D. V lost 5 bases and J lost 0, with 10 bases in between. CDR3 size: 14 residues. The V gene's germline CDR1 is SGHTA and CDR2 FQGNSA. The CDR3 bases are TGTGCCAGCAGCCCTGGATTCATGAACACTGAAGCTTTCTTT. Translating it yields CASSPGFMNTEAFF.

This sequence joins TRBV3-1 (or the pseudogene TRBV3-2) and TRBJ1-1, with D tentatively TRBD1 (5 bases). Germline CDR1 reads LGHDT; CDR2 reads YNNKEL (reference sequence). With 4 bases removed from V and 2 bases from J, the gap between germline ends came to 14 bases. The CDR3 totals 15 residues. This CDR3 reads CASSPSLGGNTEAFF. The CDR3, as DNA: TGTGCCAGCAGCCCCTCTCTGGGGGGAAACACTGAAGCTTTCTTT.

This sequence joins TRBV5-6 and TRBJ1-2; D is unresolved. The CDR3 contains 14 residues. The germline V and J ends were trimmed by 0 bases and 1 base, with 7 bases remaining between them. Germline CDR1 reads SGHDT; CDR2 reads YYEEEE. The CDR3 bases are TGTGCCAGCAGCTTGGGGATGGATAACTATGGCTACACCTTC. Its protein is CASSLGMDNYGYTF.

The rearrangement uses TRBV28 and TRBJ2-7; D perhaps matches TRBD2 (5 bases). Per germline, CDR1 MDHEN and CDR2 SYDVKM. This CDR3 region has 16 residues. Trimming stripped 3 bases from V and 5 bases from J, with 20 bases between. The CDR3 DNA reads TGTGCCAGCAGTTTGGTCGGGAATCCTAGTCGTAACGAGCAGTACTTC. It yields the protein CASSLVGNPSRNEQYF.

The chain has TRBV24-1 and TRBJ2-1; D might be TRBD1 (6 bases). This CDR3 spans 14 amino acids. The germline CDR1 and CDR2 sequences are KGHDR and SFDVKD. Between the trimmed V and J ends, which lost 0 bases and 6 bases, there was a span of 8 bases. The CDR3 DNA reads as TGTGCCACCAGTGATTTGACAGGGCGCAATGAGCAGTTCTTC. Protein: CATSDLTGRNEQFF.

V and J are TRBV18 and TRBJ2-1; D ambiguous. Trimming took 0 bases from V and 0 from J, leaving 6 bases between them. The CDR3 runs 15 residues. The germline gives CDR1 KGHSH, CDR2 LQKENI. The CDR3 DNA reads TGTGCCAGCTCACCACCGGCGAGCTCCTACAATGAGCAGTTCTTC. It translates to CASSPPASSYNEQFF.

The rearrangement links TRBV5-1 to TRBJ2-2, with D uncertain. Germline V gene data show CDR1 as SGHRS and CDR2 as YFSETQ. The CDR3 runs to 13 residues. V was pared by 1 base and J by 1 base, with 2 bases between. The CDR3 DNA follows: TGCGCCAGCAGCTTGAGGAACACCGGGGAGCTGTTTTTT. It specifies CASSLRNTGELFF.

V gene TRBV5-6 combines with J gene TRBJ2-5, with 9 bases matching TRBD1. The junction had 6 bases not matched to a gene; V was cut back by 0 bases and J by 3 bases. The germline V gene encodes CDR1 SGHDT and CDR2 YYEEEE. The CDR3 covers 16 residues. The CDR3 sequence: CASSLVFRTGEETQYF. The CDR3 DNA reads TGTGCCAGCAGCTTGGTTTTCCGGACAGGGGAAGAGACCCAGTACTTC.

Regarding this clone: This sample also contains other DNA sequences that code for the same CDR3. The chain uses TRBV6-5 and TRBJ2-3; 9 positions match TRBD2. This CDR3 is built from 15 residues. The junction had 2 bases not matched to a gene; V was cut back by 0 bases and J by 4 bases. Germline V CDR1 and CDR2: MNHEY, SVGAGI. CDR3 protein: CASSYSAGGADTQYF. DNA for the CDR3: TGTGCCAGCAGTTACTCGGCGGGGGGGGCAGATACGCAGTATTTT.

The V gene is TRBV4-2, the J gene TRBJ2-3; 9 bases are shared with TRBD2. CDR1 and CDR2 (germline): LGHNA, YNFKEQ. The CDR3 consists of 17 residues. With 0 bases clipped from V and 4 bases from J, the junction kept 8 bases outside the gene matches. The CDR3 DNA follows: TGTGCCAGCAGCCAAGATCTTGGCGGGGGGGCCGCAGATACGCAGTATTTT. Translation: CASSQDLGGGAADTQYF.

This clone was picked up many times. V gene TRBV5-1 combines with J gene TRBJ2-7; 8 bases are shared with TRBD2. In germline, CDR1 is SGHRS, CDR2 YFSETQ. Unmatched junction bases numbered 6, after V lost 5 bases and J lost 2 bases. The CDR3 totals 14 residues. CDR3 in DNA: TGCGCCAGCAGTAGAGCGGGGGCCGCCTACGAGCAGTACTTC. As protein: CASSRAGAAYEQYF.

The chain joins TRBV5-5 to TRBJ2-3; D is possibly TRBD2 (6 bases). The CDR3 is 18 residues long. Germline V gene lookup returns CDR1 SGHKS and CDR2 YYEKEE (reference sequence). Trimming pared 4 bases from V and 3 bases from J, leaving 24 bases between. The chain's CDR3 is CASSTIGGRDKSTDTQYF. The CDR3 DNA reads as TGTGCCAGCAGCACCATCGGAGGGAGAGATAAGTCGACAGATACGCAGTATTTT. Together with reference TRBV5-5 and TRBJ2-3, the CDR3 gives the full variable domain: DAGVTQSPTHLIKTRGQQVTLRCSPISGHKSVSWYQQVLGQGPQFIFQYYEKEERGRGNFPDRFSARQFPNYSSELNVNALLLGDSALYLCASSTIGGRDKSTDTQYFGPGTRLTVL.

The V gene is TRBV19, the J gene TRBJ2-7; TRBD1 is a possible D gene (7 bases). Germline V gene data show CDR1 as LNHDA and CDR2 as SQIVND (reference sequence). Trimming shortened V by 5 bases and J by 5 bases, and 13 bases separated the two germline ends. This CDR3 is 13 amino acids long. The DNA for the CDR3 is TGTGCCAGTAGTCACAGGGGACTCAACGAGCAGTACTTC. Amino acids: CASSHRGLNEQYF.

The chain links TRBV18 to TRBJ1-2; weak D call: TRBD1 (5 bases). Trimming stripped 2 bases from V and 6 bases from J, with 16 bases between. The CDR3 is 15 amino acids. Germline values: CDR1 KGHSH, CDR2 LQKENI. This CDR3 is CASSPTTGSDHGYTF. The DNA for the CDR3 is TGTGCCAGCTCACCAACTACAGGTTCCGATCATGGCTACACCTTC.

DNA for the CDR3: TGTGCCAGCGGGACACTGGAAGGTGAAGCTTTCTTT. This translates into CASGTLEGEAFF. The chain links TRBV2 to TRBJ1-1, with D possibly TRBD1 on 6 matching bases. V dropped 8 bases and J dropped 7 bases, with 14 bases sitting between them. Germline V CDR1 and CDR2: SNHLY, FYNNEI. The CDR3 totals 12 residues. Full variable domain (remainder filled in from reference TRBV2 and TRBJ1-1): EPEVTQTPSHQVTQMGQEVILRCVPISNHLYFYWYRQILGQKVEFLVSFYNNEISEKSEIFDDQFSVERPDGSNFTLKIRSTKLEDSAMYFCASGTLEGEAFFGQGTRLTVV.

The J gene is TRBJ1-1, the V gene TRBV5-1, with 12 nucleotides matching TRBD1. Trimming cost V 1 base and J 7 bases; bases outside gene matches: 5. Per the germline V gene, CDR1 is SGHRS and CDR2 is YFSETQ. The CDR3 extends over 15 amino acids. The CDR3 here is CASSLLGQGAYEAFF. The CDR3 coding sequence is TGCGCCAGCAGCTTGCTGGGACAGGGGGCCTATGAAGCTTTCTTT.

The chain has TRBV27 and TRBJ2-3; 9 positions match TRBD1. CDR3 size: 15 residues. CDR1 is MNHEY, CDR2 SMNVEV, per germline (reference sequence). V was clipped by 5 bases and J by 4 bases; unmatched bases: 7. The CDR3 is CASSRTGAVADTQYF. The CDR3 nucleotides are TGTGCCAGCAGTCGGACAGGGGCGGTTGCAGATACGCAGTATTTT.

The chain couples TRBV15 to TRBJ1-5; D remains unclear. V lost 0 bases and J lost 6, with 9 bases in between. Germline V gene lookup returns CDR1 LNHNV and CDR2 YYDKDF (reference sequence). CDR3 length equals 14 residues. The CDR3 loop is CATSRDLGIQPQHF. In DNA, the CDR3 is TGTGCCACCAGCAGAGATTTGGGAATTCAGCCCCAGCATTTT.

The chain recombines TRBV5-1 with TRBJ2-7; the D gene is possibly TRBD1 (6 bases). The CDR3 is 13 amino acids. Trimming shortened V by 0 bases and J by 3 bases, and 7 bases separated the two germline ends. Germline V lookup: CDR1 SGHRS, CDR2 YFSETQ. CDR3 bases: TGCGCCAGCAGCTTGGGGACAGACTACGAGCAGTACTTC. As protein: CASSLGTDYEQYF.

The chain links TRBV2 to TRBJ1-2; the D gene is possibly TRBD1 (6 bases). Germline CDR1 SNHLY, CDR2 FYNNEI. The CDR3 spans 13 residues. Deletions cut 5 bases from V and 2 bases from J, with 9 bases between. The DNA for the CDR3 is TGTGCCAGCAGTCCAGGACAGAACTATGGCTACACCTTC. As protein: CASSPGQNYGYTF.

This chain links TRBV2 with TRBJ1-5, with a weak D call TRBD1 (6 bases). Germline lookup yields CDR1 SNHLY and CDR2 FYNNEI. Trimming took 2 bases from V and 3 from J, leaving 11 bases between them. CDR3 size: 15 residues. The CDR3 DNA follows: TGTGCCAGCAGTGAAAAGGGGGGACCCAATCAGCCCCAGCATTTT. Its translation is CASSEKGGPNQPQHF.

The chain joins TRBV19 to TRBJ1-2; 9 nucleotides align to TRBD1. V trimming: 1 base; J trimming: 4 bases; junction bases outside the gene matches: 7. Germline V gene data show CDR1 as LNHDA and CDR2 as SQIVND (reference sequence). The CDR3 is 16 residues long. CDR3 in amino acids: CASSIATTGGIYGYTF. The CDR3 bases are TGTGCCAGTAGTATAGCCACGACAGGGGGAATCTATGGCTACACCTTC.

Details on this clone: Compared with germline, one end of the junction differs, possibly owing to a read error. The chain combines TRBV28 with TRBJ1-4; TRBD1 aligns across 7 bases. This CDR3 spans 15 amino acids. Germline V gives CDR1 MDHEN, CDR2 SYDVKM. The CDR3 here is CATNLPGQAKEKLFF. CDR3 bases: TGTGCCACCAACCTTCCTGGACAGGCTAAGGAAAAACTGTTTTTT.

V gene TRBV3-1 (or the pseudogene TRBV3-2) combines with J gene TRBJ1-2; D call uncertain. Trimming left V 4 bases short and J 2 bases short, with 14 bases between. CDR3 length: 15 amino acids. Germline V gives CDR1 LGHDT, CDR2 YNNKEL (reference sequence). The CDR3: CASSLGSRSNYGYTF. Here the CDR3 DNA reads TGTGCCAGCAGCCTGGGTAGCCGATCCAACTATGGCTACACCTTC.

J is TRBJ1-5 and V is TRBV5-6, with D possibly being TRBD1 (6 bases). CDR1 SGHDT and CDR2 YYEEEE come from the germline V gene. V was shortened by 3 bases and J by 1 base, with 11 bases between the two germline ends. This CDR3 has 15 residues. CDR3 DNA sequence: TGTGCCAGCAGCTCCTACAGGGTAAGCAATCAGCCCCAGCATTTT. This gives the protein CASSSYRVSNQPQHF.

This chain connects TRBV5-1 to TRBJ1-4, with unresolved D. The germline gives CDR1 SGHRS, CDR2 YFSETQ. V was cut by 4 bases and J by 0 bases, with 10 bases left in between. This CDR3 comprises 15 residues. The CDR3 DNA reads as TGCGCCAGCAGCGGTGACGAGACAACTAATGAAAAACTGTTTTTT. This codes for CASSGDETTNEKLFF.

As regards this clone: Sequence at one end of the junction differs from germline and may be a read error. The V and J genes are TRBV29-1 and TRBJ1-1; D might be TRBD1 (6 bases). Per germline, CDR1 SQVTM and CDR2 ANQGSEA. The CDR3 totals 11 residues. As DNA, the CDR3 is TGCAGCGTTGAGTTGTGGGGGGCCCGGGATTTT. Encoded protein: CSVELWGARDF.